Below are 30 T cell receptor beta chains sequenced from a single sample in a study of beta chain features in type 1 diabetes. Expressed TCRB transcripts were sequenced because the isolated RNA had all been reverse transcribed beforehand. Some clones are missing from TCRdb's copy, which holds only in-frame ones; the method was immunoSEQ multiplex PCR. Here the sample spans approximately 150,000 clones, less than 9.5% being singletons. The sample taken for sequencing was central memory CD4+ T cells from blood. The receptors here all came from a woman younger than 30 in good health.

The chain has TRBV5-1 and TRBJ2-3; 11 nucleotides line up with TRBD2. Germline assignment: CDR1 SGHRS and CDR2 YFSETQ. V shed 1 base and J 2 bases; nucleotides not matched to a gene: 9. There are 18 residues in the CDR3. CDR3 region: CASSLRSSGGLLTDTQYF. The CDR3 DNA sequence: TGCGCCAGCAGCTTGAGGTCTAGCGGGGGGCTCCTCACAGATACGCAGTATTTT. Full variable domain (rest looked up from reference TRBV5-1 and TRBJ2-3): KAGVTQTPRYLIKTRGQQVTLSCSPISGHRSVSWYQQTPGQGLQFLFEYFSETQRNKGNFPGRFSGRQFSNSRSEMNVSTLELGDSALYLCASSLRSSGGLLTDTQYFGPGTRLTVL.

This clone was picked up many times. The V call is TRBV7-9, the J call TRBJ2-3; 10 bases align to TRBD2. Per germline, CDR1 SEHNR and CDR2 FQNEAQ (reference sequence). This CDR3 has 15 amino acids. V lost 5 bases and J lost 3; bases outside the gene matches: 5. CDR3 bases: TGTGCCAGCAGCGACGGACTAGCGGCAACAGATACGCAGTATTTT. It is translated as CASSDGLAATDTQYF.

This clone was seen only a few times. Other nucleotide sequences in the sample specify the same CDR3. The chain combines TRBV7-2 with TRBJ1-2; possibly TRBD1 for D (6 bases). The CDR3 is 14 amino acids. Trimming removed 2 bases from V and 2 bases from J, with 9 bases in between. CDR1 and CDR2 (germline): SGHTA, FQGNSA. The CDR3: CASSLTQGNYGYTF. DNA for the CDR3: TGTGCCAGCAGCTTAACGCAGGGGAACTATGGCTACACCTTC.

V usage is TRBV11-2 and J usage is TRBJ2-7; D remains unclear. V was shortened by 10 bases and J by 3 bases, with 16 bases between the two germline ends. The CDR3 consists of 13 residues. The V gene's germline CDR1 is SGHAT and CDR2 FQNNGV. The CDR3 DNA follows: TGTGCCACAGAAGGTAGCTGGAACTACGAGCAGTACTTC. It is translated as CATEGSWNYEQYF.

The V call is TRBV18, the J call TRBJ2-7, with 8 bases fitting TRBD2. CDR1 and CDR2 from the germline V gene are KGHSH and LQKENI. The trim removed 5 bases at V and 2 bases at J, leaving 5 bases unmatched. The CDR3 is 14 amino acids. The CDR3 sequence is CASSETSATYEQYF. Written as DNA, the CDR3 is TGTGCCAGCTCAGAGACTAGCGCTACCTACGAGCAGTACTTC.

This clone came up a few times. This chain uses TRBV29-1 with TRBJ2-1, with D possibly TRBD2 on 5 matching bases. CDR1 is SQVTM, CDR2 ANQGSEA, per germline. V lost 8 bases and J lost 7, with 12 bases in between. This CDR3 spans 11 amino acids. The CDR3 sequence is CSMRVRNEQFF. CDR3 DNA: TGCAGCATGAGGGTAAGGAATGAGCAGTTCTTC.

The chain carries TRBV7-3 and TRBJ2-5; D is uncertain. The CDR3 has 13 residues. V lost 4 bases to trimming and J lost 5 bases, with 11 bases between them. Germline CDR1 reads SGHTA; CDR2 reads FQGTGA. The CDR3 DNA is TGTGCCAGCAGCTGGTCCGGAGCGGAGACCCAGTACTTC. Its protein product is CASSWSGAETQYF.

Concerning this clone: Other DNA sequences in this specimen translate into the identical CDR3. V gene TRBV6-1 combines with J gene TRBJ1-5; D might be TRBD1 (5 bases). The germline gives CDR1 MNHNS, CDR2 SASEGT. Deletions cut 6 bases from V and 4 bases from J, with 10 bases between. The CDR3 runs 13 residues. CDR3 in DNA: TGTGCCAGCAGGCGGGGGGATAATCAGCCCCAGCATTTT. Translating it yields CASRRGDNQPQHF.

This clone has a handful of counts. The junction departs from the called germline gene at one end, perhaps through a read error. V usage is TRBV2 and J usage is TRBJ2-5, with TRBD1 as a possible D gene (6 bases). Germline lookup yields CDR1 SNHLY and CDR2 FYNNEI. This CDR3 is 13 amino acids long. CDR3 sequence: CACSQGFSETQYF. CDR3 coding DNA: TGTGCCTGCAGCCAGGGGTTTAGCGAGACCCAGTACTTC.

This clone has ten or more counts. The chain uses TRBV28 and TRBJ1-6; maybe TRBD1 (6 bases). The CDR3 extends over 15 amino acids. Germline V gene sequence: CDR1 MDHEN, CDR2 SYDVKM. V was shortened by 5 bases and J by 12 bases, with 20 bases between the two germline ends. CDR3 in DNA: TGTGCCAGCAGTCTACAGGGAGGGCCACTGTTACCCCTCCACTTT. Its protein is CASSLQGGPLLPLHF.

The V and J genes are TRBV4-2 and TRBJ2-6, with unresolved D. The CDR3 has 19 residues. CDR1 and CDR2 (germline): LGHNA, YNFKEQ. V lost 4 bases, J lost 0 bases, and 19 bases lay in between. In DNA form, the CDR3 reads TGTGCCAGCAGCCTCAAATCTGGCCCTGGCCACTCTGGGGCCAACGTCCTGACTTTC. Protein product: CASSLKSGPGHSGANVLTF.

The V gene is TRBV30, the J gene TRBJ1-5; tentative D call: TRBD1 (5 bases). The CDR3 extends over 13 amino acids. V was cut by 5 bases and J by 1 base, with 9 bases left in between. Germline V gene lookup returns CDR1 GTSNPN and CDR2 SVGIG (reference sequence). The CDR3 nucleotides read TGTGCCTGGGGTCCAGGGAGCAATCAGCCCCAGCATTTT. The encoded protein is CAWGPGSNQPQHF.

The chain links TRBV6-1 to TRBJ1-2, with D possibly being TRBD1 (5 bases). The CDR3 has 12 residues. CDR1 and CDR2 (germline): MNHNS, SASEGT. The ends were cut back, 2 bases at V and 7 bases at J, with 8 bases in the middle. This CDR3 is CASSEQGSGYTF. The CDR3 DNA reads TGTGCCAGCAGTGAACAGGGTTCTGGCTACACCTTC.

The chain is built from TRBV25-1 and TRBJ1-5, with a weak D call TRBD1 (6 bases). Germline CDR1 MGHDK, CDR2 SYGVNS. This CDR3 contains 14 residues. The ends were cut back, 3 bases at V and 4 bases at J, with 10 bases in the middle. The CDR3 spells CASSDRGHNQPQHF. The CDR3 nucleotides are TGTGCCAGCAGTGACAGGGGTCATAATCAGCCCCAGCATTTT.

The genes are TRBV4-2 and TRBJ1-4; D not certain. Trimming shortened V by 4 bases and J by 0 bases, and 12 bases separated the two germline ends. CDR1 and CDR2 (germline): LGHNA, YNFKEQ. The CDR3 spans 16 residues. As DNA, the CDR3 is TGTGCCAGCAGCCTTCGGACGGGGTCAACTAATGAAAAACTGTTTTTT. Its translation is CASSLRTGSTNEKLFF.

The gene calls are TRBV7-2 and TRBJ2-1; the D is unclear. Germline CDR1 reads SGHTA; CDR2 reads FQGNSA. The CDR3 runs 17 residues. V was pared by 7 bases and J by 1 base, with 20 bases between. In nucleotides, the CDR3 is TGTGCCAGCACCCTTTGGTGGCGGAGTGGGTCCTACAATGAGCAGTTCTTC. Its protein product is CASTLWWRSGSYNEQFF.

Only a few counts were recorded for this clone. The V gene is TRBV18, the J gene TRBJ1-2, with 7 bases that match TRBD1. Germline-derived CDR1 and CDR2 are KGHSH and LQKENI. CDR3 length: 15 residues. V trimming: 5 bases; J trimming: 2 bases; junction bases outside the gene matches: 8. CDR3 DNA sequence: TGTGCCAGCTCAAGACCCGGGACAGAAAACTATGGCTACACCTTC. Translated: CASSRPGTENYGYTF.

This clone was seen only a few times. The CDR3 sequence: CASSPDRGGVQETQYF. In DNA, the CDR3 is TGTGCCAGTAGTCCGGACAGGGGAGGGGTCCAAGAGACCCAGTACTTC. The gene calls are TRBV19 and TRBJ2-5; 9 nucleotides line up with TRBD1. The CDR3 has 16 amino acids. Per germline, CDR1 LNHDA and CDR2 SQIVND (reference sequence). V lost 5 bases, J lost 1 base, and 8 bases stayed unmatched.

The V and J genes are TRBV10-3 and TRBJ2-7; 11 bases are shared with TRBD2. CDR3 size: 15 residues. From germline, CDR1 is ENHRY and CDR2 SYGVKD. The V segment lost 5 bases and the J segment 7 bases; nucleotides outside the gene matches: 10. The CDR3 DNA reads TGTGCCATCAGTACGACTAGCGGGATATCGGGGGAGCAGTACTTC. It codes for CAISTTSGISGEQYF.

This clone turned up a few times. The chain employs TRBV30 and TRBJ1-3, with a possible D match to TRBD1 (5 bases). The germline gives CDR1 GTSNPN, CDR2 SVGIG (reference sequence). This CDR3 has 13 amino acids. V was pared by 4 bases and J by 9 bases, with 16 bases between. This CDR3 is CAWTQGTGRTIYF. DNA for the CDR3: TGTGCCTGGACCCAGGGAACAGGTCGCACCATATATTTT.

The V and J genes are TRBV7-3 and TRBJ1-2, with 8 nucleotides matching TRBD1. The germline V gene has CDR1 SGHTA and CDR2 FQGTGA. The CDR3 totals 15 residues. The trim removed 3 bases at V and 5 bases at J, leaving 8 bases unmatched. CDR3 region: CASSFDQGAHYGYTF. Written as DNA, the CDR3 is TGTGCCAGCAGCTTCGACCAGGGGGCGCATTATGGCTACACCTTC. Using reference TRBV7-3 and TRBJ1-2 for the parts outside the CDR3, the full variable domain is GAGVSQTPSNKVTEKGKYVELRCDPISGHTALYWYRQSLGQGPEFLIYFQGTGAADDSGLPNDRFFAVRPEGSVSTLKIQRTERGDSAVYLCASSFDQGAHYGYTFGSGTRLTVV.

This clone was seen more than once but under ten times. V and J are TRBV7-8 and TRBJ2-5; 8 bases align to TRBD2. From germline, CDR1 is SGHVS and CDR2 FQNEAQ. The CDR3 runs 15 residues. After removal of 5 bases from V and 5 bases from J, the junction contained 10 bases not matched to a gene. Here the CDR3 reads CASSPNAAGGETQYF. The CDR3 DNA reads as TGTGCCAGCAGCCCAAATGCGGCGGGAGGCGAGACCCAGTACTTC.

This clone occurred a few times. The CDR3 loop reads CASSLLTNQETQYF. CDR3 sequence (DNA): TGTGCCAGCAGCCTCCTGACAAACCAAGAGACCCAGTACTTC. This sequence joins TRBV7-2 and TRBJ2-5, with D hard to call. CDR3 length equals 14 residues. CDR1 and CDR2 from the germline V gene are SGHTA and FQGNSA. The V and J ends lost 5 bases and 0 bases respectively, with 10 bases between them.

This clone was seen at least ten times. The chain is built from TRBV11-2 and TRBJ2-7, with D hard to call. V was cut by 0 bases and J by 3 bases, with 9 bases left in between. Per the germline V gene, CDR1 is SGHAT and CDR2 is FQNNGV. This CDR3 contains 14 residues. Here the CDR3 DNA reads TGTGCCAGCAGCTTAGATCAGGTCAGCTACGAGCAGTACTTC. This translates into CASSLDQVSYEQYF.

This clone was detected a few times. The chain links TRBV19 to TRBJ1-6, with 9 bases aligning to TRBD1. This CDR3 region has 13 residues. The V segment lost 10 bases and the J segment 7 bases; nucleotides outside the gene matches: 5. Germline assignment: CDR1 LNHDA and CDR2 SQIVND (reference sequence). The CDR3 spells CATMGQGNSPLHF. CDR3 bases: TGTGCCACCATGGGACAGGGCAATTCACCCCTCCACTTT.

This clone was seen only a few times. The V and J genes are TRBV5-1 and TRBJ2-6; D perhaps matches TRBD1 (6 bases). Germline V lookup: CDR1 SGHRS, CDR2 YFSETQ. CDR3 length equals 17 residues. V was clipped by 0 bases and J by 4 bases, with 14 bases between them. The CDR3 loop reads CASSLELGQSGANVLTF. The CDR3, as DNA: TGCGCCAGCAGCTTGGAACTGGGACAATCAGGGGCCAACGTCCTGACTTTC.

The gene calls are TRBV11-3 and TRBJ2-1, with 8 bases aligning to TRBD1. Unmatched junction bases numbered 9, after V lost 4 bases and J lost 7 bases. Germline CDR1 and CDR2: SGHNT and YENEEA. The CDR3 is 15 amino acids. The CDR3 region is CASSSPDRDYNEQFF. DNA of the CDR3: TGTGCCAGCAGCTCCCCGGACAGGGATTATAATGAGCAGTTCTTC. Filled out from reference TRBV11-3 and TRBJ2-1, the complete variable domain reads EAGVVQSPRYKIIEKKQPVAFWCNPISGHNTLYWYLQNLGQGPELLIRYENEEAVDDSQLPKDRFSAERLKGVDSTLKIQPAELGDSAVYLCASSSPDRDYNEQFFGPGTRLTVL.

The chain recombines TRBV19 with TRBJ1-1; TRBD1 matches 9 bases. Trimming cost V 8 bases and J 4 bases; bases outside gene matches: 11. Germline CDR1 and CDR2: LNHDA and SQIVND (reference sequence). The CDR3 totals 15 residues. The CDR3, as DNA: TGTGCCAGTCGGGACAGGGCTTTTGGGGGCACTGAAGCTTTCTTT. This sequence encodes CASRDRAFGGTEAFF.

For the CDR3, the DNA is TGCGCCAGCAGCTTGACCAGGGAATACGAGCAGTACTTC. This codes for CASSLTREYEQYF. This rearrangement joins TRBV5-1 to TRBJ2-7, with TRBD1 as a possible D gene (5 bases). The V gene lost 1 base and the J gene lost 4 bases, with 9 bases spanning the gap. Germline CDR1 and CDR2: SGHRS and YFSETQ. This CDR3 comprises 13 residues.

This clone was counted between two and nine times. One end of the junction varies from germline; a read error may be responsible. Other DNA sequences from this sample encode an identical CDR3 as well. V and J are TRBV4-1 and TRBJ2-3, with TRBD2 identical over 12 bases. The CDR3 is 16 amino acids. Germline V gene sequence: CDR1 MGHRA, CDR2 YSYEKL. In DNA form, the CDR3 reads TGTGCCAGCAGCCAAGATCTAGCGGGAGGGCCAGATACGCAGTATTTT. Protein sequence: CASSQDLAGGPDTQYF.